These 11 T cell receptor beta chains were sequenced from one sample in a study of human T cells and chemical hapten exposure. Time point indicated: patch test 1, 2 weeks after DPC sensitization. This sample's treatment: therapeutic diphenylcyclopropenone sensitization with weekly scalp DPC. MiXCR, run by TCRdb on the RACE reads, gives a single entry per CDR3 protein. The profile shows some 81,000 distinct CDR3 sequences, 7.5% to 9% of them singletons. Material: whole blood, obtained in connection with sensitization to the hapten diphenylcyclopropenone (DPC). The receptors originated from a woman in her twenties or thirties with alopecia areata. Some clones in this sample may be carry-over from other donors' samples.

This clonotype was seen at least ten times. This chain joins TRBV29-1 and TRBJ2-1; possible D gene TRBD1, 6 bases. This CDR3 comprises 12 residues. Trimming shortened V by 2 bases and J by 8 bases, and 10 bases separated the two germline ends. Germline CDR1 SQVTM, CDR2 ANQGSEA. The CDR3 nucleotides are TGCAGCGTTGAACACAGGGCCTATGAGCAGTTCTTC. This encodes CSVEHRAYEQFF.

V gene TRBV2 combines with J gene TRBJ2-5, with D possibly being TRBD2 (6 bases). Germline V lookup: CDR1 SNHLY, CDR2 FYNNEI. The CDR3 has 18 residues. Trimming shortened V by 0 bases and J by 1 base, and 18 bases separated the two germline ends. The CDR3: CASSEAVFLGLSQETQYF. The DNA for the CDR3 is TGTGCCAGCAGTGAAGCGGTCTTCTTGGGACTGTCCCAAGAGACCCAGTACTTC.

The V call is TRBV28, the J call TRBJ1-1; possibly TRBD1 for D (5 bases). Germline V gene lookup returns CDR1 MDHEN and CDR2 SYDVKM. V lost 3 bases to trimming and J lost 9 bases, with 11 bases between them. This CDR3 has 12 residues. CDR3 DNA: TGTGCCAGCAGTTTGGGGACCTCTAAAGCTTTCTTT. Residues: CASSLGTSKAFF. Drawing the rest from reference TRBV28 and TRBJ1-1, the complete variable domain is DVKVTQSSRYLVKRTGEKVFLECVQDMDHENMFWYRQDPGLGLRLIYFSYDVKMKEKGDIPEGYSVSREKKERFSLILESASTNQTSMYLCASSLGTSKAFFGQGTRLTVV.

The chain is built from TRBV20-1 and TRBJ2-5, with 7 positions matching TRBD2. Germline V gives CDR1 DFQATT, CDR2 SNEGSKA (reference sequence). The CDR3 spans 14 residues. V shed 3 bases and J 5 bases; nucleotides not matched to a gene: 9. This chain's CDR3 is CSASSGAGMETQYF. The DNA for the CDR3 is TGCAGTGCTAGTTCGGGAGCGGGAATGGAGACCCAGTACTTC.

This chain joins TRBV25-1 and TRBJ1-2, with D hard to call. Between the trimmed V and J ends, which lost 4 bases and 4 bases, there was a span of 10 bases. Per germline, CDR1 MGHDK and CDR2 SYGVNS. The CDR3 has 13 residues. CDR3 protein: CASSAQFSYGYTF. The DNA for the CDR3 is TGTGCCAGCAGTGCACAGTTTTCCTATGGCTACACCTTC.

This clonotype was picked up a small number of times. The V and J genes are TRBV5-1 and TRBJ2-3, with 13 positions matching TRBD2. CDR1 and CDR2 (germline): SGHRS, YFSETQ. The CDR3 sequence is 15 residues long. V gave up 7 bases and J gave up 2 bases; unmatched junction bases: 4. The CDR3 is CASGLAGDLTDTQYF. CDR3 coding DNA: TGCGCCAGCGGACTAGCGGGGGACCTCACAGATACGCAGTATTTT.

This clonotype has a count of ten or more. The rearrangement uses TRBV5-1 and TRBJ2-1, with 10 bases lining up with TRBD2. The germline CDR1 and CDR2 sequences are SGHRS and YFSETQ. This CDR3 is built from 15 residues. With V trimmed by 1 base and J by 5 bases, 3 bases remained unmatched. The CDR3 is CASSLTAGGHNEQFF. Here the CDR3 DNA reads TGCGCCAGCAGCTTGACAGCGGGGGGGCACAATGAGCAGTTCTTC.

This clonotype has only one observation. Given a much more abundant clone one base away, this may be a read error. The chain has TRBV20-1 and TRBJ2-7, with 7 bases aligning to TRBD2. The trim removed 2 bases at V and 5 bases at J, leaving 12 bases unmatched. Germline V gene lookup returns CDR1 DFQATT and CDR2 SNEGSKA (reference sequence). This CDR3 region has 15 residues. The CDR3 DNA is TGCAGTGCTAGATCGGGACTACCCGGCCGCGACGAGCAGTACTTC. Translation gives CSARSGLPGRDEQYF.

This clonotype was counted at least ten times. The chain couples TRBV6-6 to TRBJ1-1; D gene uncertain. Germline lookup yields CDR1 MNHNY and CDR2 SVGAGI (reference sequence). The CDR3 totals 13 residues. Between the trimmed V and J ends, which lost 2 bases and 6 bases, there was a span of 10 bases. CDR3 sequence: CASSYAAGSEAFF. The CDR3 coding sequence is TGTGCCAGCAGTTACGCTGCGGGATCTGAAGCTTTCTTT.

With respect to this clonotype: The junction shows a germline mismatch at one end, possibly a read error. The gene calls are TRBV12-3 or TRBV12-4 and TRBJ1-1, with a possible D match to TRBD1 (5 bases). CDR3 length equals 14 residues. CDR3 nucleotide sequence: TGTGCCAGCGGTTTTCAGGGAGGGAACACTGAAGCTTTCTTT. Protein sequence: CASGFQGGNTEAFF.

This clonotype was seen only a few times. CDR3 sequence reads: CASSLVVSTYEQYF. Written as DNA, the CDR3 is TGCGCCAGCAGCTTGGTTGTCAGCACCTACGAGCAGTACTTC. V and J are TRBV5-1 and TRBJ2-7; D remains ambiguous. This CDR3 is built from 14 residues. CDR1 and CDR2 (germline): SGHRS, YFSETQ. V shed 0 bases and J shed 2 bases, with 9 bases lying between them.